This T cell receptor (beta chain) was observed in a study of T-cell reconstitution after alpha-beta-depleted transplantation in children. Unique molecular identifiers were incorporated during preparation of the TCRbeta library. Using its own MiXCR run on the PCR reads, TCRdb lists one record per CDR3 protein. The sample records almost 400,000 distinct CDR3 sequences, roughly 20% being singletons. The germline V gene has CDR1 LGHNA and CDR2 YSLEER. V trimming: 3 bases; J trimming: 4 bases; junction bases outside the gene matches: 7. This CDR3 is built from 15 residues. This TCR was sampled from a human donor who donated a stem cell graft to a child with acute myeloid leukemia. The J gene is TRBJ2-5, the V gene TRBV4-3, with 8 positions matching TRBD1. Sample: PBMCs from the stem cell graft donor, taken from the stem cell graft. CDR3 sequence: CASSQRTGYGETQYF. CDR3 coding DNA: TGCGCCAGCAGCCAGAGGACAGGGTATGGAGAGACCCAGTACTTC.